A selection of T cell receptor beta chains follows, all from one sample in a study of blood T cell repertoires in COVID-19. Some clones are missing from TCRdb's copy, which holds only in-frame ones; the method was immunoSEQ multiplex PCR. The profile shows 25,000 to 30,000 clones, approximately 84% of them singletons. Sequenced input: peripheral blood. Receptor source: a woman aged 55-69 years with acute or convalescent COVID-19. Each CDR3 is given with its conserved first and last residue. The order of the fields is D gene, V gene, clone size, J gene, CDR3 protein, CDR3 DNA. D genes are given only for firm matches. Clone sizes are given selectively: once, few, many, or a class where the clone is expanded.

>-|TRBV6-2/TRBV6-3|-|TRBJ2-1
CASSLIGGNEQFF
TGTGCCAGCAGTTTAATAGGGGGCAATGAGCAGTTCTTC
>-|TRBV6-5|-|TRBJ1-2
CASTTTNYGYTF
TGTGCCAGCACTACGACAAACTATGGCTACACCTTC
>TRBD1|TRBV19|-|TRBJ2-3
CASSADRGQGDTQYF
TGTGCCAGTAGTGCGGACAGGGGGCAAGGAGATACGCAGTATTTT
>-|TRBV5-1|-|TRBJ1-1
CASSLGAGANTEAFF
TGCGCCAGCAGCTTGGGAGCGGGGGCGAACACTGAAGCTTTCTTT
>TRBD2|TRBV11-2|-|TRBJ2-5
CASSLAGGETQYF
TGTGCCAGCAGCTTAGCGGGGGGAGAGACCCAGTACTTC
>TRBD1|TRBV7-9|-|TRBJ1-3
CASSSRDRTVGNTIYF
TGTGCCAGCAGCTCGCGGGACAGGACTGTTGGAAACACCATATATTTT
>TRBD1|TRBV6-5|-|TRBJ1-5
CASTGQGTSNQPQHF
TGTGCCAGCACCGGACAGGGAACTAGCAATCAGCCCCAGCATTTT
>TRBD2|TRBV20-1|few|TRBJ2-3
CSASGSSGGAITQYF
TGCAGTGCTAGTGGGTCTAGCGGGGGGGCTATTACGCAGTATTTT
>-|TRBV9|once|TRBJ2-3
CASSVEVGLSPDTQYF
TGTGCCAGCAGCGTAGAGGTTGGACTATCCCCAGATACGCAGTATTTT
>TRBD1|TRBV18|-|TRBJ1-1
CASSPTGGNTEAFF
TGTGCCAGCTCACCGACAGGGGGTAACACTGAAGCTTTCTTT